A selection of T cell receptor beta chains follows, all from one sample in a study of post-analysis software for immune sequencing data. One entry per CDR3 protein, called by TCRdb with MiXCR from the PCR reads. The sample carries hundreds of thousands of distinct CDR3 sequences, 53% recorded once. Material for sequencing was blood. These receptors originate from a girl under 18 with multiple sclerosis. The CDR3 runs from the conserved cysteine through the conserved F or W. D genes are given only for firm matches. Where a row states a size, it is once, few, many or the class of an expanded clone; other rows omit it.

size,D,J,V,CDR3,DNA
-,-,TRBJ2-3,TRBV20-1,CSASPNLGGTTDTQYF,TGCAGTGCTAGCCCTAACCTTGGGGGGACGACAGATACGCAGTATTTT
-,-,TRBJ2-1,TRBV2,CASSEPLGDPGLEQFF,TGTGCCAGCAGTGAACCTCTTGGGGACCCCGGCCTTGAGCAGTTCTTC
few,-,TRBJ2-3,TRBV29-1,CSVDKIGTDTQYF,TGCAGCGTTGATAAAATCGGAACGGATACGCAGTATTTT
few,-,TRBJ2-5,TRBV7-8,CASSWGTPDSQYF,TGTGCCAGCAGCTGGGGGACTCCCGACTCCCAGTACTTC
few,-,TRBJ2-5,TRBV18,CASSPIDFGKQETQYF,TGTGCCAGCTCACCGATCGACTTTGGGAAACAAGAGACCCAGTACTTC
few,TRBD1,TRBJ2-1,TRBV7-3,CASSLQGARYNEQFF,TGTGCCAGCAGTCTACAGGGGGCTAGGTACAATGAGCAGTTCTTC
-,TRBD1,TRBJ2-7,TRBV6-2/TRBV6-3,CASRPDREYNEQYF,TGTGCCAGCAGACCCGACAGGGAATACAATGAGCAGTACTTC
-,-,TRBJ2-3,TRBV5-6,CASSRLDTQYF,TGTGCCAGCAGCCGCCTAGATACGCAGTATTTT
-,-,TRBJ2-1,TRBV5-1,CASSNRQRDNEQFF,TGCGCCAGCAGCAACCGACAACGCGACAATGAGCAGTTCTTC
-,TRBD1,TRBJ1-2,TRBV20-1,CSARVIGDRGLSGNYGYTF,TGCAGTGCTAGAGTCATCGGGGACAGGGGCCTCTCGGGTAACTATGGCTACACCTTC
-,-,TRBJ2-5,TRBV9,CASSVATRGRGMETQYF,TGTGCCAGCAGCGTAGCTACCCGGGGCAGGGGAATGGAGACCCAGTACTTC
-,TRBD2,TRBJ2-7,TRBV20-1,CSAIRREWREQYF,TGCAGTGCTATCCGGCGGGAGTGGCGCGAGCAGTACTTC
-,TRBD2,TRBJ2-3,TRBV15,CATSTLVPGLEPDTQYF,TGTGCCACCAGCACCCTCGTCCCGGGACTAGAACCAGATACGCAGTATTTT
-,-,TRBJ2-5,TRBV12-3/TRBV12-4,CASSLRESGEQYF,TGTGCCAGCAGTTTAAGAGAGTCTGGAGAGCAGTACTTC
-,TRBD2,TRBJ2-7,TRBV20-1,CSARVGGGANEQYF,TGCAGTGCTAGAGTCGGCGGGGGGGCGAACGAGCAGTACTTC
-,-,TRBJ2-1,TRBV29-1,CSVMGYGDHEQFF,TGCAGCGTCATGGGCTATGGGGACCATGAGCAGTTCTTC
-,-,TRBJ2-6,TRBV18,CASHRDKTSGANVLTF,TGTGCCAGTCACAGGGACAAAACTTCTGGGGCCAACGTCCTGACTTTC
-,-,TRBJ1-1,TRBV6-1,CASSAPRDGNTEAFF,TGTGCCAGCAGTGCCCCCAGGGACGGGAACACTGAAGCTTTCTTT
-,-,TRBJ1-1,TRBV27,CASSLSVQGRAEAFF,TGTGCCAGCAGTTTATCGGTCCAGGGGCGGGCTGAAGCTTTCTTT
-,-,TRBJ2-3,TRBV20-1,CSARDWGAPSPPDTQYF,TGCAGTGCTAGAGATTGGGGGGCGCCTTCCCCGCCAGATACGCAGTATTTT
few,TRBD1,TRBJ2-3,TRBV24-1,CATSVGQALSTDTQYF,TGTGCCACCAGTGTGGGACAGGCGCTATCCACAGATACGCAGTATTTT
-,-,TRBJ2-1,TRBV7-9,CASSLGDGPWNNEQFF,TGTGCCAGCAGCTTAGGAGATGGCCCCTGGAACAATGAGCAGTTCTTC
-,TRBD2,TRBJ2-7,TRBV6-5,CASRQGLAGSYEQYF,TGTGCCAGCAGACAGGGACTAGCGGGTTCCTACGAGCAGTACTTC
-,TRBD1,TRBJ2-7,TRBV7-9,CASSPRQGVLVEQYF,TGTGCCAGCAGCCCCCGACAGGGGGTCTTAGTCGAGCAGTACTTC
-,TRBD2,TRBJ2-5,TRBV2,CASSIQREQYF,TGTGCCAGCAGTATCCAGCGGGAGCAGTACTTC
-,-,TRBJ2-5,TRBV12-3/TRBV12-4,CASTPPGAEETQYF,TGTGCCAGCACCCCGCCCGGCGCCGAAGAGACCCAGTACTTC
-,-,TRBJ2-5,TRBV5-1,CASSLEGDTRQETQYF,TGCGCCAGCAGCTTGGAAGGTGACACTCGTCAAGAGACCCAGTACTTC
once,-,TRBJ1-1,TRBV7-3,CASSLYPENTEAFF,TGTGCCAGCAGCTTATACCCCGAGAACACTGAAGCTTTCTTT
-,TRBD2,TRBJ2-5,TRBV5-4,CASSFASGGVGETQYF,TGTGCCAGCAGCTTCGCTAGCGGGGGGGTCGGAGAGACCCAGTACTTC
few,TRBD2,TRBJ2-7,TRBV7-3,CASSVGTSGTYEQYF,TGTGCCAGCAGCGTAGGGACTAGCGGCACCTACGAGCAGTACTTC
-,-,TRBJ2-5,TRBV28,CASSFSSRASSGETQYF,TGTGCCAGCAGTTTCTCCTCGAGGGCGTCTAGTGGAGAGACCCAGTACTTC
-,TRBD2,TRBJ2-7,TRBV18,CASSPRGLAGVDEQYF,TGTGCCAGCTCTCCGAGGGGACTAGCGGGAGTGGACGAGCAGTACTTC
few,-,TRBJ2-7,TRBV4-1,CASSQDRHLSYEQYF,TGCGCCAGCAGCCAAGATCGGCATCTCTCCTACGAGCAGTACTTC
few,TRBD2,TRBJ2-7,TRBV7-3,CARSWTGTSGTYEQYF,TGTGCCCGCAGCTGGACCGGGACTAGCGGAACCTACGAGCAGTACTTC
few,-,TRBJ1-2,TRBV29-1,CSLKNRYGYTF,TGCAGCCTAAAGAATCGCTATGGCTACACCTTC
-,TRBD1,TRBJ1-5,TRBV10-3,CAIRGDRDSNQPQHF,TGTGCCATCAGGGGGGACAGGGACAGCAATCAGCCCCAGCATTTT
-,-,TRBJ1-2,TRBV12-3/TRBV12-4,CASSLNSGGGVYGYTF,TGTGCCAGCAGTTTGAATAGCGGAGGTGGAGTCTATGGCTACACCTTC
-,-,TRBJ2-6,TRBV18,CASSPPGSGANVLTF,TGTGCCAGCTCACCACCGGGGTCTGGGGCCAACGTCCTGACTTTC
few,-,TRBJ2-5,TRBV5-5,CASSWGREETQYF,TGTGCCAGCAGCTGGGGCAGGGAAGAGACCCAGTACTTC
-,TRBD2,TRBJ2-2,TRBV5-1,CASSGLRDTGELFF,TGCGCCAGCTCGGGACTACGAGACACCGGGGAGCTGTTTTTT